The rows below give T cell receptor beta chains drawn from one sample of a study of T cells in Graves' hyperthyroidism and ophthalmopathy. TCRdb independently ran MiXCR on the multiplex PCR reads; one entry per CDR3 protein. The sample includes roughly 800,000 distinct CDR3 sequences, 38% of them seen just once. The sample comprised blood. All receptors come from a young man with Graves' hyperthyroidism. CDR3s include the opening cysteine and the closing phenylalanine or tryptophan. A D gene is named only where the DNA matches it firmly. Clone size is given for some rows only: seen once, a few or many times, or a class if the clone is expanded.

abundance,d_gene,j_gene,v_gene,CDR3aa,CDR3nt
many,-,TRBJ2-7,TRBV10-2,CASRGLGGEQYF,TGCGCCAGCAGGGGTTTGGGCGGCGAGCAGTACTTC
-,-,TRBJ1-1,TRBV20-1,CSAREDNTEAFF,TGCAGTGCTAGAGAAGATAACACTGAAGCTTTCTTT
-,TRBD2,TRBJ2-2,TRBV29-1,CSVEVAGDTGELFF,TGCAGCGTTGAGGTAGCGGGCGACACCGGGGAGCTGTTTTTT
many,-,TRBJ1-6,TRBV20-1,CSATDTPNSPLHF,TGCAGTGCTACGGACACACCCAATTCACCCCTCCACTTT
-,-,TRBJ1-5,TRBV25-1,CASSDSGEGQPQHF,TGTGCCAGCAGTGATTCAGGGGAGGGTCAGCCCCAGCATTTT
many,-,TRBJ1-6,TRBV9,CASSAANSPLHF,TGTGCCAGCAGTGCAGCGAATTCACCCCTCCACTTT
many,-,TRBJ2-5,TRBV29-1,CSGQGGGETQYF,TGCAGCGGACAGGGAGGGGGAGAGACCCAGTACTTC
-,-,TRBJ1-5,TRBV25-1,CAGRVNQPQHF,TGTGCCGGAAGGGTCAATCAGCCCCAGCATTTT
few,-,TRBJ2-5,TRBV14,CASSPGEGTQETQYF,TGTGCCAGCAGCCCCGGCGAGGGAACGCAAGAGACCCAGTACTTC
few,-,TRBJ1-2,TRBV7-8,CASSLEVPGYGYTF,TGTGCCAGCAGCTTGGAGGTCCCGGGGTATGGCTACACCTTC
-,-,TRBJ2-7,TRBV20-1,CSARTFSSSYEQYF,TGCAGTGCTAGGACTTTCTCCAGCTCCTACGAGCAGTACTTC
many,-,TRBJ2-5,TRBV7-2,CASSPRDRTGETQYF,TGTGCCAGCAGCCCTCGGGACCGCACCGGGGAGACCCAGTACTTC
-,-,TRBJ2-7,TRBV5-1,CAGSFDSGGYEQYF,TGCGCCGGCAGCTTTGATAGCGGTGGGTACGAGCAGTACTTC
many,-,TRBJ1-2,TRBV12-3/TRBV12-4,CASSSPWDYGYTF,TGTGCCAGCAGTTCCCCATGGGACTATGGCTACACCTTC
few,TRBD2,TRBJ2-7,TRBV7-7,CASSLAGVATSEQYF,TGTGCTAGCAGCTTAGCGGGGGTGGCGACGAGCGAGCAGTACTTC
-,-,TRBJ2-7,TRBV19,CASSIDLGSQGEQYF,TGTGCCAGTAGTATAGATCTTGGATCACAAGGCGAGCAGTACTTC
many,-,TRBJ1-1,TRBV29-1,CSVEGTVNTEAFF,TGCAGCGTTGAAGGGACAGTGAACACTGAAGCTTTCTTT
few,-,TRBJ1-1,TRBV6-5,CAAYQGRGTEAFF,TGTGCCGCGTACCAGGGGCGCGGCACTGAAGCTTTCTTT
-,-,TRBJ1-1,TRBV20-1,CSATRPRDVQAFF,TGCAGTGCTACTCGTCCCCGGGACGTACAAGCTTTCTTT
-,-,TRBJ2-5,TRBV13,CASSFRTSQYF,TGTGCCAGCAGCTTCCGGACGTCCCAGTACTTC
-,TRBD2,TRBJ2-2,TRBV12-3/TRBV12-4,CATTGRGGTELFF,TGTGCCACCACTGGGCGGGGGGGCACGGAGCTGTTTTTT
many,-,TRBJ1-1,TRBV12-3/TRBV12-4,CASSPGPYEAFF,TGTGCCAGCAGCCCGGGACCGTATGAAGCTTTCTTT
-,-,TRBJ2-7,TRBV25-1,CASLRDTGEQYF,TGTGCCAGTCTACGGGACACAGGCGAGCAGTACTTC
many,-,TRBJ1-1,TRBV15,CATSRDLNKNTEAFF,TGTGCCACCAGCAGAGATCTAAACAAGAACACTGAAGCTTTCTTT
-,-,TRBJ2-7,TRBV7-2,CASSQFYEQYF,TGTGCCAGCAGCCAATTTTACGAGCAGTACTTC
few,TRBD1,TRBJ2-5,TRBV5-8,CASSPRPGTARETQYF,TGTGCCAGCAGCCCCCGACCCGGGACAGCGCGAGAGACCCAGTACTTC
-,-,TRBJ1-1,TRBV7-8,CASRNSGSNTEAFF,TGTGCCAGCAGAAATAGCGGGAGTAACACTGAAGCTTTCTTT
many,-,TRBJ1-1,TRBV9,CASSETGHTEAFF,TGTGCCAGCAGCGAAACAGGGCACACTGAAGCTTTCTTT
-,-,TRBJ2-7,TRBV2,CASSPRDRFYEQYF,TGTGCCAGCAGTCCCCGGGACCGCTTCTACGAGCAGTACTTC
few,TRBD2,TRBJ2-5,TRBV14,CASSQLAGGLKTQYF,TGTGCCAGCAGCCAACTAGCGGGAGGTTTGAAGACCCAGTACTTC